Listed below are T cell receptor beta chains from one sample, sequenced in a study of shared clonotypes between healthy human individuals. Clones were sequenced by immunoSEQ multiplex PCR, and TCRdb holds only the in-frame ones, with some missing. The sample consists of about 2.1 million clones, about 93% of them appearing once. The sample was naive CD8+ T cells from PBMCs. All receptors derive from a man younger than 35 in good health. Some clones in this sample may be carry-over from other donors' samples. The conserved cysteine and the conserved F or W are not part of the CDR3 here. Each record gives: J gene, V gene, clone size, CDR3 protein. Expanded clones are given a class, and other clones once, few, many or no size at all.

j_gene: TRBJ2-7
v_gene: TRBV5-1
abundance: -
CDR3aa: ASRTGTSVLYEQY

j_gene: TRBJ2-2
v_gene: TRBV7-6
abundance: -
CDR3aa: ASSLAMGNTGELF

j_gene: TRBJ1-2
v_gene: TRBV19
abundance: -
CDR3aa: ASSLDSYIGYT

j_gene: TRBJ2-5
v_gene: TRBV13
abundance: -
CDR3aa: ASSLGPGLRGETQY

j_gene: TRBJ2-7
v_gene: TRBV27
abundance: -
CDR3aa: ASRAGLSSYEQY

j_gene: TRBJ2-3
v_gene: TRBV6-5
abundance: -
CDR3aa: ASSRVGQGTDTQY

j_gene: TRBJ2-1
v_gene: TRBV4-3
abundance: -
CDR3aa: ASSQSSEQPYNEQF

j_gene: TRBJ2-5
v_gene: TRBV28
abundance: -
CDR3aa: ASRPLGAGETQY

j_gene: TRBJ2-3
v_gene: TRBV7-9
abundance: -
CDR3aa: ASRSTSGRSTDTQY

j_gene: TRBJ1-5
v_gene: TRBV13
abundance: -
CDR3aa: ASSSGSNQPQH

j_gene: TRBJ1-4
v_gene: TRBV4-3
abundance: -
CDR3aa: ATGPAPTNEKLF

j_gene: TRBJ1-1
v_gene: TRBV7-9
abundance: -
CDR3aa: ASSSGTSSEAF

j_gene: TRBJ2-1
v_gene: TRBV10-2
abundance: once
CDR3aa: ASNPGTGYSEQF

j_gene: TRBJ1-2
v_gene: TRBV6-5
abundance: -
CDR3aa: ASGGIFNYGYT

j_gene: TRBJ2-5
v_gene: TRBV5-1
abundance: -
CDR3aa: ASSLGRVSLETQY

j_gene: TRBJ1-1
v_gene: TRBV18
abundance: -
CDR3aa: ASSPPRRGTEAF

j_gene: TRBJ2-7
v_gene: TRBV27
abundance: -
CDR3aa: ASSLSSLGTGSSYEQY

j_gene: TRBJ1-5
v_gene: TRBV19
abundance: -
CDR3aa: ASSIVATYSNQPQH

j_gene: TRBJ2-7
v_gene: TRBV9
abundance: -
CDR3aa: ASSVGGQGSYEQY

j_gene: TRBJ2-5
v_gene: TRBV7-9
abundance: -
CDR3aa: ASSLRLGGRETQY

j_gene: TRBJ2-7
v_gene: TRBV18
abundance: -
CDR3aa: ASSTTEYEQY

j_gene: TRBJ2-7
v_gene: TRBV5-1
abundance: -
CDR3aa: ASSSTSGKEQY

j_gene: TRBJ2-7
v_gene: TRBV9
abundance: -
CDR3aa: ASSRWDSYEQY

j_gene: TRBJ2-7
v_gene: TRBV18
abundance: once
CDR3aa: ASSWPGEEQY